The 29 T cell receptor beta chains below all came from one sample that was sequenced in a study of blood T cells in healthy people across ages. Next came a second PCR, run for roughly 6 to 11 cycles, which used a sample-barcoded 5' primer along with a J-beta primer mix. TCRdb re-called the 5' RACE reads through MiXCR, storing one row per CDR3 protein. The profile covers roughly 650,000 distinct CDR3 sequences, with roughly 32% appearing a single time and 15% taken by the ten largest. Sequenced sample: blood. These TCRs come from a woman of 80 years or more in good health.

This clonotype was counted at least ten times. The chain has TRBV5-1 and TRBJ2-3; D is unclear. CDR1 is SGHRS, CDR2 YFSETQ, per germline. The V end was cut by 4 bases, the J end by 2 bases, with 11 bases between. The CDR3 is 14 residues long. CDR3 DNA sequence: TGCGCCAGCAGCCTTACCGGGCCCACAGATACGCAGTATTTT. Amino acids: CASSLTGPTDTQYF.

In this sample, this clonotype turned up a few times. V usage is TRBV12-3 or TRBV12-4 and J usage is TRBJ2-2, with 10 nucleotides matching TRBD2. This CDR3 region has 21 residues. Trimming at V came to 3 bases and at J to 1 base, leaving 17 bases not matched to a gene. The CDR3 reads CASSFGGPWLAGEENTGELFF. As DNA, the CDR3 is TGTGCCAGCAGTTTCGGCGGCCCTTGGCTAGCGGGGGAAGAGAACACCGGGGAGCTGTTTTTT.

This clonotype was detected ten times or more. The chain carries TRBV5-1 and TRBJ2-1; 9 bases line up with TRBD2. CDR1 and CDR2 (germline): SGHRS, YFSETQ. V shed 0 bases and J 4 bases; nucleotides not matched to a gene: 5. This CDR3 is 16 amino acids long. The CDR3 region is CASSLVSSGKYNEQFF. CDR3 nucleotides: TGCGCCAGCAGCTTGGTATCTAGCGGGAAATACAATGAGCAGTTCTTC.

This CDR3 is CATSDETGHTQYF. In DNA, the CDR3 is TGTGCCACCAGTGACGAGACGGGACATACGCAGTATTTT. The chain couples TRBV24-1 to TRBJ2-3, with D possibly being TRBD1 or TRBD2 (5 bases each). Trimming took off 4 bases at V and 7 bases at J, with 11 bases between the two ends. The CDR3 runs 13 residues. In germline, CDR1 is KGHDR, CDR2 SFDVKD.

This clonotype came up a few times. The chain's CDR3 is CASSPRLAGSTGELFF. As DNA, the CDR3 is TGTGCCAGCAGCCCCAGACTAGCGGGGAGCACCGGGGAGCTGTTTTTT. The rearrangement links TRBV11-2 to TRBJ2-2; the match to TRBD2 covers 11 bases. V dropped 5 bases and J dropped 4; count of bases not matched to a gene: 6. This CDR3 spans 16 amino acids. The germline CDR1 and CDR2 sequences are SGHAT and FQNNGV. Together with reference TRBV11-2 and TRBJ2-2, the CDR3 gives the full variable domain: EAGVAQSPRYKIIEKRQSVAFWCNPISGHATLYWYQQILGQGPKLLIQFQNNGVVDDSQLPKDRFSAERLKGVDSTLKIQPAKLEDSAVYLCASSPRLAGSTGELFFGEGSRLTVL.

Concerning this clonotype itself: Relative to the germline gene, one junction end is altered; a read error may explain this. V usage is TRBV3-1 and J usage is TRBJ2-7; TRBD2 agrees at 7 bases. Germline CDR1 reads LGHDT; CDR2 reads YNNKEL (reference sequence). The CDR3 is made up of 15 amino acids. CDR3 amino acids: CTSSQASGASYEQYF. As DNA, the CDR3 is TGTACCAGCAGCCAAGCTAGCGGTGCCTCCTACGAGCAGTACTTC.

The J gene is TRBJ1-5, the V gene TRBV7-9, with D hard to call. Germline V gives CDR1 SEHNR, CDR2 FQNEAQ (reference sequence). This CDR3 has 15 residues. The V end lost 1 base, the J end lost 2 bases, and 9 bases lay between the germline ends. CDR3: CASSLGEGGNQPQHF. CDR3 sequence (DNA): TGTGCCAGCAGCTTAGGAGAGGGCGGCAATCAGCCCCAGCATTTT.

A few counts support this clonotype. In DNA form, the CDR3 reads TGTGCCTGGAGGATTGACGGGGATGAGCAGTTCTTC. Translated, it gives CAWRIDGDEQFF. The chain links TRBV30 to TRBJ2-1, with a weak D call TRBD2 (5 bases). Germline CDR1 is GTSNPN and CDR2 is SVGIG (reference sequence). This CDR3 is built from 12 residues. With 3 bases removed from V and 8 bases from J, the gap between germline ends came to 11 bases.

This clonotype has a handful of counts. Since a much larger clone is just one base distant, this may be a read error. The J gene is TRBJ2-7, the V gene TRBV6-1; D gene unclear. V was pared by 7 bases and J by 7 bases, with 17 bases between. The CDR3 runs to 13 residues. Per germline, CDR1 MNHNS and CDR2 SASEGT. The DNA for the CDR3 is TGTGCCAGCATGGTCAGGTCCCAACGGGAGCAGTACTTC. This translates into CASMVRSQREQYF.

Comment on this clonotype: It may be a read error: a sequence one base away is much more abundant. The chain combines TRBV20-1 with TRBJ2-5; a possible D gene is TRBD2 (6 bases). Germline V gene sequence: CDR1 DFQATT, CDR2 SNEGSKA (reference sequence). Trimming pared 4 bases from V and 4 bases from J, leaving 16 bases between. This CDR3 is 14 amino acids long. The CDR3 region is CSATTWVSGETQYF. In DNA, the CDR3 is TGCAGTGCTACCACCTGGGTTAGCGGAGAGACCCAGTACTTC.

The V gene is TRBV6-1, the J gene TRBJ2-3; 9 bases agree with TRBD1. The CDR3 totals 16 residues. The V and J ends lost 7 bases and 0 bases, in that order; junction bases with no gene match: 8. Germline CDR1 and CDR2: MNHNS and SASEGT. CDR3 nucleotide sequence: TGTGCCAGCATACTTACAGGGGGCGCAAGCACAGATACGCAGTATTTT. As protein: CASILTGGASTDTQYF.

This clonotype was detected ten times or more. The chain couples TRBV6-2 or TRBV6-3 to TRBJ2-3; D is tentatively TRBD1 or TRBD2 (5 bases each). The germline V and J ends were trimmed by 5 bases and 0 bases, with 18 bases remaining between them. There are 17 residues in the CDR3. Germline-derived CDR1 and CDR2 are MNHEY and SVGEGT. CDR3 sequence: CASSQPRGGTSTDTQYF. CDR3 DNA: TGTGCCAGCAGTCAACCTCGTGGGGGAACTAGCACAGATACGCAGTATTTT.

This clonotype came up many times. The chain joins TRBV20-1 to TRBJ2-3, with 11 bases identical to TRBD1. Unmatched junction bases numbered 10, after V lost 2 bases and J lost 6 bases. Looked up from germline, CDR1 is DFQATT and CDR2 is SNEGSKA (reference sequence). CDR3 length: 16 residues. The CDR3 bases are TGCAGTGCTAGACCCCTCGGACAGGGGGCAGGGGATACGCAGTATTTT. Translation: CSARPLGQGAGDTQYF.

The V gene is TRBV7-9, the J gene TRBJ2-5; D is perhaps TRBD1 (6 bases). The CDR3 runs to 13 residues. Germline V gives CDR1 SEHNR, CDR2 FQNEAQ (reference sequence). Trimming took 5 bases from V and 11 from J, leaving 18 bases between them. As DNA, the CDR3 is TGTGCCAGCAGCGTCGAAATACAGGGTTCGCAGTACTTC. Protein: CASSVEIQGSQYF.

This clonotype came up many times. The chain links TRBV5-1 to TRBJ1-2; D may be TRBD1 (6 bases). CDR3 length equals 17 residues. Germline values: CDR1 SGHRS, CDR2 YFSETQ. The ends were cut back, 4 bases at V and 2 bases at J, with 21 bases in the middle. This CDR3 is CASSTHPRGRGNYGYTF. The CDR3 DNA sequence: TGCGCCAGCAGCACGCACCCCAGGGGTCGAGGGAACTATGGCTACACCTTC.

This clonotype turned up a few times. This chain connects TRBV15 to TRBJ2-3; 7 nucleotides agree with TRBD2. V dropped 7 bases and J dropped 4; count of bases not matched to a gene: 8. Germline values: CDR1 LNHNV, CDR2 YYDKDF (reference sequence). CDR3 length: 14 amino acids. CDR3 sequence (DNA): TGTGCCACCACCCGGACTAGTGCTGCAGATACGCAGTATTTT. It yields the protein CATTRTSAADTQYF.

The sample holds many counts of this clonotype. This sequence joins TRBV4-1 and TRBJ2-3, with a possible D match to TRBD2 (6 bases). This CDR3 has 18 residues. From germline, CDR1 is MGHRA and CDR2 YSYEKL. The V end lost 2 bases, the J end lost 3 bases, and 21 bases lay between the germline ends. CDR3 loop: CASSQWGSGQTITDTQYF. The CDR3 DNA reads TGCGCCAGCAGCCAATGGGGTAGCGGCCAAACAATAACAGATACGCAGTATTTT.

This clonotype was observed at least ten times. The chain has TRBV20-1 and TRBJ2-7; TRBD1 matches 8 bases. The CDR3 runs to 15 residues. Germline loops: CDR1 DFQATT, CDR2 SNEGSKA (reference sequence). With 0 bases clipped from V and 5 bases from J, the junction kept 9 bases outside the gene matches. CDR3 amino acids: CSARDRTGRLNEQYF. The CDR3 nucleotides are TGCAGTGCTAGAGATCGGACAGGGAGGCTTAACGAGCAGTACTTC.

The CDR3 DNA sequence: TGTGCCAGCGGACATTTTGAAGGCACTGAAGCTTTCTTT. This translates into CASGHFEGTEAFF. This chain connects TRBV2 to TRBJ1-1; a weak D match, TRBD1 (5 bases). CDR1 is SNHLY, CDR2 FYNNEI, per germline. Trimming took 8 bases from V and 4 from J, leaving 14 bases between them. There are 13 residues in the CDR3.

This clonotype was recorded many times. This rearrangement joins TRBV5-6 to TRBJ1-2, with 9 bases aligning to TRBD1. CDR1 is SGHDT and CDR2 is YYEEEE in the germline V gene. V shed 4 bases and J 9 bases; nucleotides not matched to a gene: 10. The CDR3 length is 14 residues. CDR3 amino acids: CASSLGQGRRSYTF. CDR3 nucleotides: TGTGCCAGCAGCCTCGGACAGGGGCGTAGGAGCTACACCTTC. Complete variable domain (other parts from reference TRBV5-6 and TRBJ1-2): DAGVTQSPTHLIKTRGQQVTLRCSPKSGHDTVSWYQQALGQGPQFIFQYYEEEERQRGNFPDRFSGHQFPNYSSELNVNALLLGDSALYLCASSLGQGRRSYTFGSGTRLTVV.

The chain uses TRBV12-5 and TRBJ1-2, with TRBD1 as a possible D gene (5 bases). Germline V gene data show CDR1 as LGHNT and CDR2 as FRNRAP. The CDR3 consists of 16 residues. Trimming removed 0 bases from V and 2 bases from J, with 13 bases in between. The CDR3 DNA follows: TGTGCTAGTGGTTTGGTACTCGGACAAAGAAACTATGGCTACACCTTC. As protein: CASGLVLGQRNYGYTF.

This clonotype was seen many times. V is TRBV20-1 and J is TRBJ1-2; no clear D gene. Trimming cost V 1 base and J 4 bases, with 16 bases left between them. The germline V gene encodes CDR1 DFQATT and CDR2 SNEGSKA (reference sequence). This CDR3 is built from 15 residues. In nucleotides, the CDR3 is TGCAGTGCTAGAGGTGGGCAGGTTAGCCTCTATGGCTACACCTTC. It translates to CSARGGQVSLYGYTF.

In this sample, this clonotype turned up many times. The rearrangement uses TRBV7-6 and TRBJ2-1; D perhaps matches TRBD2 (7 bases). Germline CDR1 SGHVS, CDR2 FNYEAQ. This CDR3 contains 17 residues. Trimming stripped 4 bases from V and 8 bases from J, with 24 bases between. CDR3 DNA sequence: TGTGCCAGCAGCTCAAGGGGGGGGACCGACGCTTGGGATGAGCAGTTCTTC. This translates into CASSSRGGTDAWDEQFF.

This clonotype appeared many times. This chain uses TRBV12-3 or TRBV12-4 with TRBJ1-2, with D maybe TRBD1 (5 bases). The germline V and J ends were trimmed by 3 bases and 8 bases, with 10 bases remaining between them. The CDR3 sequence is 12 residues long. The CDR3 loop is CASSFGGVGYTF. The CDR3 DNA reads TGTGCCAGCAGTTTTGGGGGTGTCGGCTACACCTTC.

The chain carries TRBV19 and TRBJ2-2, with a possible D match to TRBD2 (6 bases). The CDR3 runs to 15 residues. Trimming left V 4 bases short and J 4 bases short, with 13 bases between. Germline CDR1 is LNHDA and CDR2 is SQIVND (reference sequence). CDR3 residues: CASSTAGRVTGELFF. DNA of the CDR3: TGTGCCAGTAGTACTGCGGGGAGAGTCACCGGGGAGCTGTTTTTT.

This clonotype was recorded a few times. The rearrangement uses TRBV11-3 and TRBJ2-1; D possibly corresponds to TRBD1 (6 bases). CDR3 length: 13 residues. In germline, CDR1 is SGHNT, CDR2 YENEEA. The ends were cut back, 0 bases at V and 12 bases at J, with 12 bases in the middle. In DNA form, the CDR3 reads TGTGCCAGCAGCTTAGATGGGGGACAAGTGCAGTTCTTC. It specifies CASSLDGGQVQFF.

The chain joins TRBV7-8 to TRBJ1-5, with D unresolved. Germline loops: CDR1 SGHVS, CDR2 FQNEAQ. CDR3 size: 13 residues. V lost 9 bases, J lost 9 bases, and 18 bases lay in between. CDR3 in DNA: TGTGCCAGTAGTCGTTCGTCGGATAGGCCCCAGCATTTT. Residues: CASSRSSDRPQHF.

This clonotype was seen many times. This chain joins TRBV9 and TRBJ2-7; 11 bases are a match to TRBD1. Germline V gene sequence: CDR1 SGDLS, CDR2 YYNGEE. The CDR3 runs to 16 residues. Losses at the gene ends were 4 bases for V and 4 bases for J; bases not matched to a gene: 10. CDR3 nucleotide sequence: TGTGCCAGCAGCACCCACTCCGGGACAGGGGGATACGAGCAGTACTTC. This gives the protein CASSTHSGTGGYEQYF. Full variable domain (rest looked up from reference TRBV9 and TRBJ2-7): DSGVTQTPKHLITATGQRVTLRCSPRSGDLSVYWYQQSLDQGLQFLIQYYNGEERAKGNILERFSAQQFPDLHSELNLSSLELGDSALYFCASSTHSGTGGYEQYFGPGTRLTVT.

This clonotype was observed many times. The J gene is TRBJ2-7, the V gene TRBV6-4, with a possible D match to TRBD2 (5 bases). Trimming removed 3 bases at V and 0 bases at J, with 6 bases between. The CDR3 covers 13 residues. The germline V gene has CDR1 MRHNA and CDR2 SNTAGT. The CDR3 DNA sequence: TGTGCCAGCAGTGAGGAGGCCTCCTACGAGCAGTACTTC. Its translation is CASSEEASYEQYF.